The source of this T cell receptor (beta chain) is a study of T cells in Graves' hyperthyroidism and ophthalmopathy. Study-wide points: Model output signaled ophthalmopathy a median roughly 6.1 months ahead of onset.

From RNA transcripts, TCR beta CDR3 regions were amplified. The HTBI primer set was used in a first-round RT-PCR of the TCR CDR3. TCRdb itself ran the multiplex PCR reads through MiXCR, one entry per CDR3 protein. The sample records some 650,000 distinct CDR3 sequences, approximately 16% being singletons. The cohort's ophthalmopathy patients, a group with duration under 3 months, had a Clinical Activity Score of at least 3 and a NOSPECS grade of at least 4. Each diagnosis drew on symptoms, thyroxine, TRAb, thyroid ultrasound and orbital computed tomography findings. Fresh peripheral blood, less than 11 ml of it, supplied the PBMCs. This clonotype showed up many times. Its specificity is not known. The CDR3 spans 16 residues. Germline assignment: CDR1 MNHNY and CDR2 SVGAGI (reference sequence). The V gene lost 2 bases and the J gene lost 2 bases, with 13 bases spanning the gap.

This sequence originates from a woman in her thirties or forties with Graves' ophthalmopathy. The chain carries TRBV6-6 and TRBJ1-5, with D possibly matching TRBD1 (5 bases). The sample comprised blood. The CDR3: CASSYPQTGGNQPQHF. In DNA, the CDR3 is TGTGCCAGCAGTTACCCGCAGACGGGGGGCAATCAGCCCCAGCATTTT.